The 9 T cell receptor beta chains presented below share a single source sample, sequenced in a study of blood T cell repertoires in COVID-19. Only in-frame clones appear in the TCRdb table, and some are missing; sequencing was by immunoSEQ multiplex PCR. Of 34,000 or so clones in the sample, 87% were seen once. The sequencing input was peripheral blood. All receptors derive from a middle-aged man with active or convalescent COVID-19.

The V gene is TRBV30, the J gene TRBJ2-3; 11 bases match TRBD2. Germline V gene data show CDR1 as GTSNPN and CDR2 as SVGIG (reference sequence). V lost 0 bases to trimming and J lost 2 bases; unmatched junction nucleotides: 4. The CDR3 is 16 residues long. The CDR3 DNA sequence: TGTGCCTGGAGTGTACGGGGACTAGCGGTCACAGATACGCAGTATTTT. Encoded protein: CAWSVRGLAVTDTQYF.

The CDR3 region is CASSTGEGNEQFF. The CDR3 DNA is TGTGCCAGCAGCACCGGGGAGGGCAATGAGCAGTTCTTC. J is TRBJ2-1 and V is TRBV7-2; 7 bases are a match to TRBD2. Germline lookup yields CDR1 SGHTA and CDR2 FQGNSA. The J segment lost 6 bases and the V segment lost 5 bases, leaving 4 bases of the junction unmatched. The CDR3 loop spans 13 amino acids.

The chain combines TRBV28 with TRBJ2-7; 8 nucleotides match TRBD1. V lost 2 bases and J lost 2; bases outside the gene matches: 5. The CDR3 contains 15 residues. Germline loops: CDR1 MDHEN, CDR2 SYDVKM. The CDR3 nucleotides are TGTGCCAGCAGTTTAAGGACAGGGCCTGCCTACGAGCAGTACTTC. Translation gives CASSLRTGPAYEQYF.

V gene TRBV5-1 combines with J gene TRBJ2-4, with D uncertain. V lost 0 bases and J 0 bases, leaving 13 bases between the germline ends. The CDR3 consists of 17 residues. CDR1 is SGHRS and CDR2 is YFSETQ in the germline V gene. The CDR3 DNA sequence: TGCGCCAGCAGCTTGGTGGGCGCCGTAGAAGCCAAAAACATTCAGTACTTC. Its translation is CASSLVGAVEAKNIQYF. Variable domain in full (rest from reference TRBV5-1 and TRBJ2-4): KAGVTQTPRYLIKTRGQQVTLSCSPISGHRSVSWYQQTPGQGLQFLFEYFSETQRNKGNFPGRFSGRQFSNSRSEMNVSTLELGDSALYLCASSLVGAVEAKNIQYFGAGTRLSVL.

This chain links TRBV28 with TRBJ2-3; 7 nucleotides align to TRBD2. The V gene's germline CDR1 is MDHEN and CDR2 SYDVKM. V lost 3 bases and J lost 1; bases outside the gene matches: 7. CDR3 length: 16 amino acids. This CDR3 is CASSFHGAGGTDTQYF. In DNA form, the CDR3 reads TGTGCCAGCAGTTTTCATGGTGCGGGGGGCACAGATACGCAGTATTTT.

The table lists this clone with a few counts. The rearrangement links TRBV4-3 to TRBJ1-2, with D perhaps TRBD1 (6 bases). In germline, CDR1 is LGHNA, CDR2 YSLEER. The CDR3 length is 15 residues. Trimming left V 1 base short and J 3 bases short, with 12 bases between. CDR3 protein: CASSQARGADYGYTF. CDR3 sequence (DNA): TGCGCCAGCAGCCAAGCCCGGGGGGCGGACTATGGCTACACCTTC.

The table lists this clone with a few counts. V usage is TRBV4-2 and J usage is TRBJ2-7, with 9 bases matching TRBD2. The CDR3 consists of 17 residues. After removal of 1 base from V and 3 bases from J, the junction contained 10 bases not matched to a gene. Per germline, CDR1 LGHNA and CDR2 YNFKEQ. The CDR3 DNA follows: TGTGCCAGCAGCCAAGCAGCCTTAGCGGGAGCCTTCTACGAGCAGTACTTC. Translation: CASSQAALAGAFYEQYF.

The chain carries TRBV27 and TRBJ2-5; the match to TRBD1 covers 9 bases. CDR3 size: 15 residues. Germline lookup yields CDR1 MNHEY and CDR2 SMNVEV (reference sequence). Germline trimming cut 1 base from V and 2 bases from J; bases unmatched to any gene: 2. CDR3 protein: CASSLLGTGQETQYF. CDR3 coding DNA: TGTGCCAGCAGTTTATTGGGGACAGGGCAAGAGACCCAGTACTTC.

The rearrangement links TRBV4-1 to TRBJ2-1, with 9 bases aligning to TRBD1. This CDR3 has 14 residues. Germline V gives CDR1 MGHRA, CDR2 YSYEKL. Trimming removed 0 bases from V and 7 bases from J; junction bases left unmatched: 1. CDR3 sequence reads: CASSQDDRGNEQFF. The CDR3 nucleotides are TGCGCCAGCAGCCAAGACGACAGGGGGAATGAGCAGTTCTTC.